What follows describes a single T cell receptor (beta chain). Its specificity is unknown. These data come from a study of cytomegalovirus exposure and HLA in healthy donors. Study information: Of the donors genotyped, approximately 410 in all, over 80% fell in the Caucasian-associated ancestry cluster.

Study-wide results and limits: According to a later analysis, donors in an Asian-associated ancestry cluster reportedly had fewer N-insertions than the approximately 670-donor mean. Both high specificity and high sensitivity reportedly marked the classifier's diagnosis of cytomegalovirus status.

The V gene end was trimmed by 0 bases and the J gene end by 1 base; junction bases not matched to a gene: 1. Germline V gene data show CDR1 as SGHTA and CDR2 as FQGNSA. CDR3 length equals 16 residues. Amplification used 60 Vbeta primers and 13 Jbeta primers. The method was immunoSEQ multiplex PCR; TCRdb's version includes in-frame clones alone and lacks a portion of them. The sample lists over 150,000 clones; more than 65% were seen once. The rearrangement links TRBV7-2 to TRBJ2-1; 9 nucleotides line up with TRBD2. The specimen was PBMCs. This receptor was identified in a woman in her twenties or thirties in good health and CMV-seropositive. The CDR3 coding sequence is TGTGCCAGCAGCTTAGCCCTAGCGGGATCCTACAATGAGCAGTTCTTC. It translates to CASSLALAGSYNEQFF. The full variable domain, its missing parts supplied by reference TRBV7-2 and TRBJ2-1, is GAGVSQSPSNKVTEKGKDVELRCDPISGHTALYWYRQSLGQGLEFLIYFQGNSAPDKSGLPSDRFSAERTGGSVSTLTIQRTQQEDSAVYLCASSLALAGSYNEQFFGPGTRLTVL.